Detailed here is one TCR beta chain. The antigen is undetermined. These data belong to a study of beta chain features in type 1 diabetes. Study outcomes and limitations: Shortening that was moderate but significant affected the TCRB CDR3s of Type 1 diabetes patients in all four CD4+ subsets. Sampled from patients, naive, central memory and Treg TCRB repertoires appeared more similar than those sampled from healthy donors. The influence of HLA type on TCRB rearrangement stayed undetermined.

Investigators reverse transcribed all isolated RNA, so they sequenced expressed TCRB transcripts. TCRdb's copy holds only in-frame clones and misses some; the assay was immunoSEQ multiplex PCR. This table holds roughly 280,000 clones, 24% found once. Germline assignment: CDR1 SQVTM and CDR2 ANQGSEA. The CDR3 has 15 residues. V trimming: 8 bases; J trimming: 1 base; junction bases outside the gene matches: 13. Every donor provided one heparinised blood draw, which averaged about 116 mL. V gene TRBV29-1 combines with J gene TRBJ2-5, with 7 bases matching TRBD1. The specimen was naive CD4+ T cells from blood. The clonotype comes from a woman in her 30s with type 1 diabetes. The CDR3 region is CSMRAGTALQETQYF. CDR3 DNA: TGCAGCATGAGGGCCGGGACAGCTCTCCAAGAGACCCAGTACTTC.